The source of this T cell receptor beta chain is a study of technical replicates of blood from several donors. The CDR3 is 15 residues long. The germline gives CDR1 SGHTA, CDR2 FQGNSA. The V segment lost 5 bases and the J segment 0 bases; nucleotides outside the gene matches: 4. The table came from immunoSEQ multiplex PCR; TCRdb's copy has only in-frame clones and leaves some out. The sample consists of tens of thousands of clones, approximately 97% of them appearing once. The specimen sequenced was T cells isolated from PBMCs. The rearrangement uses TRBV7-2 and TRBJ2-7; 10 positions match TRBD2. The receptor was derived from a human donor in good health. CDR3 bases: TGTGCCAGCAGCCCAGCGGGAGGGCCCTCCTACGAGCAGTACTTC. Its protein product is CASSPAGGPSYEQYF.